This T cell receptor beta chain was documented in a study of blood T cell repertoires in COVID-19. In the study overall: The United States, Italy and Spain supplied acute and convalescent COVID-19 samples. T cells, B-cell-depleted T cells, or PBMCs supplied cDNA or gDNA.

V lost 4 bases and J lost 5; bases outside the gene matches: 10. Germline assignment: CDR1 SGHTS and CDR2 YDEGEE. The CDR3 consists of 16 residues. Generated by immunoSEQ multiplex PCR, the TCRdb table keeps only in-frame clones and is missing some. This table holds roughly 73,000 clones, 82% found once. The rearrangement uses TRBV5-8 and TRBJ2-1; the match to TRBD2 covers 9 bases. The specimen sequenced was peripheral blood. The receptor was isolated from an older woman with acute or convalescent COVID-19. The CDR3 nucleotides are TGTGCCAGCAGCGCGGGGGGGGCCACCCTCCACAATGAGCAGTTCTTC. It specifies CASSAGGATLHNEQFF.